What follows describes a single T cell receptor beta chain. The antigen is undetermined. Amplification of TCR beta CDR3 regions used RNA as the template. The HTBI set primed first-round TCR CDR3 RT-PCR. TCRdb reprocessed the multiplex PCR reads with MiXCR, giving one entry per CDR3 protein. The table lists hundreds of thousands of distinct CDR3 sequences, approximately 15% of them singletons, with about 20% in the top ten. V gave up 6 bases and J gave up 4 bases, with 21 bases separating them. Germline V lookup: CDR1 SQVTM, CDR2 ANQGSEA. This CDR3 has 15 residues. The data stem from a study of T cells in Graves' hyperthyroidism and ophthalmopathy. Findings and caveats of the study: In the blood, most expanded thyroid clonotypes above 0.001 appeared as well.

No ophthalmopathy progression within 18 months constituted stable Graves' hyperthyroidism. Each diagnosis drew on symptoms, thyroxine, TRAb, thyroid ultrasound and orbital computed tomography findings. It was around 11 ml of fresh peripheral blood that supplied the PBMCs. This clonotype was obtained from a woman younger than 35 with Graves' hyperthyroidism. Sequenced input: blood. The rearrangement joins TRBV29-1 to TRBJ1-2; D perhaps matches TRBD1 (6 bases). The CDR3 loop reads CSVGHVRGLSYGYTF. As DNA, the CDR3 is TGCAGCGTCGGCCACGTAAGGGGGTTAAGCTATGGCTACACCTTC.